This TCR beta chain was recorded in a study of regulatory T cells in long-lasting Graves disease. Across the study: Patients with new Graves' disease had used antithyroid drugs below 3 months.

The time point is: newly diagnosed GD, antithyroid drugs for less than 3 months. Scientists built the TCR library using RNA that was extracted from PBMCs. Overall study findings and caveats: Gene preferences differed: TRBV28, TRBJ1-2, TRBJ2-5 in persistent cases.

The V and J ends lost 3 bases and 1 base, in that order; junction bases with no gene match: 4. The CDR3 consists of 16 residues. Germline-derived CDR1 and CDR2 are KGHDR and SFDVKD. Library construction for TCR beta used iRepertoire HTBI primers and Arm-PCR of CDR3 regions. TCRdb reprocessed the multiplex PCR reads with MiXCR, giving one entry per CDR3 protein. The sample lists about 540,000 distinct CDR3 sequences, approximately 13% seen once, with 10% in the top ten. This clonotype was counted many times. What it binds is unknown. This sample also belongs to another study, concerning T cells in Graves' hyperthyroidism and ophthalmopathy. Per that study: Newly diagnosed patients aged 18 to 65 had hyperthyroidism of under 2 months' duration. TCR CDR3 underwent first-round RT-PCR with the HTBI primer set.

The sample in question was peripheral blood mononuclear cells (PBMCs), obtained at new diagnosis, from a patient treated with antithyroid drugs. This TCR was recovered from a man aged 30-40 years with Graves disease. The chain has TRBV24-1 and TRBJ2-1; 8 bases fit TRBD1. CDR3 protein: CATSDPTGESYNEQFF. In nucleotides, the CDR3 is TGTGCCACCAGTGATCCGACAGGGGAGTCCTACAATGAGCAGTTCTTC.